These 30 T cell receptor beta chains were all obtained from the same sample, sequenced in a study of T cell responses to AZD1222 COVID-19 vaccine. The table came from immunoSEQ multiplex PCR; TCRdb's copy has only in-frame clones and leaves some out. The sample lists fewer than 120,000 clones, around nine tenths occurring once. Sequencing was performed on peripheral blood, taken 28 days after the second AZD1222 dose. The origin of the receptors is an adult who received the AZD1222 COVID-19 vaccine.

The chain couples TRBV9 to TRBJ2-3; 11 bases fit TRBD2. The CDR3 totals 16 residues. J was trimmed by 0 bases and V by 4 bases; bases with no gene match: 4. Germline V gene sequence: CDR1 SGDLS, CDR2 YYNGEE. CDR3: CASSQRLAGSTDTQYF. The DNA for the CDR3 is TGTGCCAGCAGCCAGCGACTAGCGGGAAGCACAGATACGCAGTATTTT.

J is TRBJ2-7 and V is TRBV5-1; D uncertain. CDR3 length: 11 residues. V was clipped by 2 bases and J by 6 bases, with 6 bases between them. CDR1 and CDR2 from the germline V gene are SGHRS and YFSETQ. The CDR3 DNA sequence: TGCGCCAGCAGCTTTCCCGGCGAGCAGTACTTC. This sequence encodes CASSFPGEQYF.

The J gene is TRBJ1-6, the V gene TRBV18, with unresolved D. This CDR3 is 16 amino acids long. V was trimmed by 0 bases and J by 8 bases, leaving 14 bases between them. Germline V gene data show CDR1 as KGHSH and CDR2 as LQKENI. CDR3 in amino acids: CASSPPKGRTDSPLHF. The CDR3, as DNA: TGTGCCAGCTCACCACCGAAGGGCAGAACGGATTCACCCCTCCACTTT.

This chain links TRBV9 with TRBJ1-2; D is ambiguous. The CDR3 runs to 14 residues. From germline, CDR1 is SGDLS and CDR2 YYNGEE. V was pared by 1 base and J by 2 bases, with 9 bases between. CDR3 in amino acids: CASSVTYRNYGYTF. The CDR3 DNA reads as TGTGCCAGCAGCGTAACTTACAGAAACTATGGCTACACCTTC.

A remark on this clone: Other nucleotide sequences from this sample produce the same CDR3. This chain uses TRBV5-1 with TRBJ1-1; no firm D call. This CDR3 comprises 13 residues. Germline CDR1 reads SGHRS; CDR2 reads YFSETQ. V dropped 1 base and J dropped 1 base, with 5 bases sitting between them. The CDR3 loop reads CASSLTANTEAFF. DNA of the CDR3: TGCGCCAGCAGCTTGACAGCGAACACTGAAGCTTTCTTT.

This chain joins TRBV18 and TRBJ1-1, with unresolved D. Per germline, CDR1 KGHSH and CDR2 LQKENI. V was cut by 3 bases and J by 1 base, with 15 bases left in between. The CDR3 is made up of 16 amino acids. CDR3 bases: TGTGCCAGCTCACCGTCTAGAGGGCTTCGGAACACTGAAGCTTTCTTT. This gives the protein CASSPSRGLRNTEAFF.

Comment on this clone: Additional DNA sequences in this sample encode the identical CDR3. The rearrangement joins TRBV7-2 to TRBJ2-3; 8 bases match TRBD2. V gave up 5 bases and J gave up 6 bases; unmatched junction bases: 7. In germline, CDR1 is SGHTA, CDR2 FQGNSA. The length of the CDR3 is 14 residues. CDR3 coding DNA: TGTGCCAGCAGCCTCGGGGGGGCCAGTGATACGCAGTATTTT. It is translated as CASSLGGASDTQYF.

The CDR3 reads CASRAGLSYNEQFF. For the CDR3, the DNA is TGTGCCAGCAGGGCCGGTCTCTCCTACAATGAGCAGTTCTTC. The chain is built from TRBV27 and TRBJ2-1; D is unclear. CDR3 length equals 14 residues. Germline-derived CDR1 and CDR2 are MNHEY and SMNVEV (reference sequence). V lost 6 bases and J 0 bases, leaving 9 bases between the germline ends.

The rearrangement joins TRBV9 to TRBJ1-1; D not resolved. The CDR3 contains 14 residues. The germline gives CDR1 SGDLS, CDR2 YYNGEE. Trimming left V 0 bases short and J 0 bases short, with 6 bases between. The CDR3 here is CASSVGRMNTEAFF. CDR3 nucleotide sequence: TGTGCCAGCAGCGTAGGCCGTATGAACACTGAAGCTTTCTTT.

The chain uses TRBV10-1 and TRBJ2-1, with TRBD2 matching over 10 bases. The germline CDR1 and CDR2 sequences are WNHNN and SYGVQD (reference sequence). Trimming took 2 bases from V and 7 from J; bases not matched to a gene: 2. This CDR3 has 14 residues. This CDR3 is CASSETSGANEQFF. The CDR3 DNA follows: TGCGCCAGCAGTGAGACTAGCGGGGCTAATGAGCAGTTCTTC.

The chain has TRBV29-1 and TRBJ2-1; D unclear. The germline gives CDR1 SQVTM, CDR2 ANQGSEA. Trimming removed 3 bases from V and 1 base from J, with 7 bases in between. The CDR3 runs 13 residues. CDR3 region: CSVDKGSYNEQFF. For the CDR3, the DNA is TGCAGCGTTGATAAGGGTTCCTACAATGAGCAGTTCTTC.

The rearrangement links TRBV27 to TRBJ1-2; D perhaps matches TRBD1 (5 bases). V lost 3 bases to trimming and J lost 6 bases, with 11 bases between them. Germline V gene data show CDR1 as MNHEY and CDR2 as SMNVEV (reference sequence). The CDR3 runs 13 residues. CDR3 sequence: CASSLVGGNGYTF. The CDR3 bases are TGTGCCAGCAGTTTGGTCGGGGGTAATGGCTACACCTTC.

The chain joins TRBV15 to TRBJ2-1; 9 bases map to TRBD1. V trimming: 3 bases; J trimming: 6 bases; junction bases outside the gene matches: 6. CDR1 LNHNV and CDR2 YYDKDF come from the germline V gene (reference sequence). This CDR3 is built from 15 residues. In DNA form, the CDR3 reads TGTGCCACCAGCAGTCCCGGACAGGGGCGCAATGAGCAGTTCTTC. This translates into CATSSPGQGRNEQFF.

This rearrangement joins TRBV7-2 to TRBJ2-7, with 13 positions matching TRBD2. V was pared by 6 bases and J by 4 bases, with 9 bases of the junction left unmatched. The V gene's germline CDR1 is SGHTA and CDR2 FQGNSA. The CDR3 extends over 16 amino acids. The CDR3 reads CASSLSRLAGGYEQYF. The CDR3, as DNA: TGTGCCAGCAGTCTGTCCCGACTAGCGGGGGGATACGAGCAGTACTTC.

V gene TRBV6-4 combines with J gene TRBJ2-1, with 8 bases lining up with TRBD1. The length of the CDR3 is 15 residues. CDR1 and CDR2 (germline): MRHNA, SNTAGT. V shed 5 bases and J 6 bases; nucleotides not matched to a gene: 9. The CDR3 DNA reads as TGTGCCAGCAGTTTTGGTACAGGGGGGTCCAATGAGCAGTTCTTC. As protein: CASSFGTGGSNEQFF.

This chain joins TRBV7-6 and TRBJ2-7; D is unresolved. The CDR3 is 16 residues long. With 1 base removed from V and 1 base from J, the gap between germline ends came to 14 bases. Germline V CDR1 and CDR2: SGHVS, FNYEAQ. The CDR3 protein is CASSLVPGPLSYEQYF. The DNA of the CDR3 is TGTGCCAGCAGCTTAGTTCCCGGGCCGTTATCCTACGAGCAGTACTTC. Looking up the rest from reference TRBV7-6 and TRBJ2-7 gives the full variable domain: GAGVSQSPRYKVTKRGQDVALRCDPISGHVSLYWYRQALGQGPEFLTYFNYEAQQDKSGLPNDRFSAERPEGSISTLTIQRTEQRDSAMYRCASSLVPGPLSYEQYFGPGTRLTVT.

J is TRBJ1-4 and V is TRBV7-2, with TRBD1 matching 9 bases. V was clipped by 5 bases and J by 5 bases; unmatched bases: 9. This CDR3 is 16 amino acids long. CDR1 and CDR2 (germline): SGHTA, FQGNSA. The CDR3 sequence: CASSLVGQGRNEKLFF. CDR3 sequence (DNA): TGTGCCAGCAGCCTCGTAGGACAGGGGCGAAATGAAAAACTGTTTTTT.

J is TRBJ2-6 and V is TRBV5-4; D not resolved. The length of the CDR3 is 13 residues. Per the germline V gene, CDR1 is SGHNT and CDR2 is YYREEE (reference sequence). V was trimmed by 4 bases and J by 2 bases, leaving 4 bases between them. CDR3 in amino acids: CASSRTGANVLTF. The CDR3 region has the DNA TGTGCCAGCAGCCGCACTGGGGCCAACGTCCTGACTTTC.

V gene TRBV29-1 combines with J gene TRBJ1-2; D not certain. This CDR3 contains 12 residues. Germline CDR1 and CDR2: SQVTM and ANQGSEA. V was clipped by 6 bases and J by 5 bases, with 13 bases between them. The CDR3, as DNA: TGCAGCGTGCAAAAAGTGGGATATGGCTACACCTTC. This gives the protein CSVQKVGYGYTF.

This sequence joins TRBV19 and TRBJ1-2, with D possibly TRBD1 on 6 matching bases. Deletions cut 2 bases from V and 4 bases from J, with 11 bases between. The CDR3 is made up of 14 amino acids. Germline loops: CDR1 LNHDA, CDR2 SQIVND (reference sequence). Here the CDR3 DNA reads TGTGCCAGTAGTATAAGAGGACAGTCCTATGGCTACACCTTC. Translated: CASSIRGQSYGYTF.

This chain connects TRBV6-9 to TRBJ1-6; no definite D call. Trimming pared 8 bases from V and 0 bases from J, leaving 11 bases between. CDR3 length: 15 residues. Germline loops: CDR1 MNHGY, CDR2 SVAAGI. Written as DNA, the CDR3 is TGTGCCAGCGGGGAGAAGAGCTCCTATAATTCACCCCTCCACTTT. Its protein product is CASGEKSSYNSPLHF.

The rearrangement uses TRBV14 and TRBJ2-1; 9 bases fit TRBD2. This CDR3 region has 16 residues. The germline gives CDR1 SGHDN, CDR2 FVKESK. The V and J ends lost 1 base and 7 bases, in that order; junction bases with no gene match: 8. CDR3 DNA: TGTGCCAGCAGCCAAGTAAGAAGCGGGGGGAGGAATGAGCAGTTCTTC. It yields the protein CASSQVRSGGRNEQFF.

The DNA of the CDR3 is TGTGCCATCAGTGAGTTACAAGGGGTGAATACGCAGTATTTT. Translated: CAISELQGVNTQYF. The gene calls are TRBV10-3 and TRBJ2-3; weak D call: TRBD1 (5 bases). The CDR3 runs to 14 residues. The V end lost 1 base, the J end lost 7 bases, and 12 bases lay between the germline ends. Germline V gives CDR1 ENHRY, CDR2 SYGVKD.

This clone showed up just once. J is TRBJ1-1 and V is TRBV9; 7 bases match TRBD1. Germline V gene sequence: CDR1 SGDLS, CDR2 YYNGEE. Trimming at V came to 0 bases and at J to 1 base, leaving 3 bases not matched to a gene. The CDR3 covers 15 residues. CDR3 loop: CASSVAGTANTEAFF. DNA of the CDR3: TGTGCCAGCAGCGTAGCCGGGACAGCGAACACTGAAGCTTTCTTT.

The V gene is TRBV5-5, the J gene TRBJ2-1; D remains ambiguous. Trimming took off 4 bases at V and 6 bases at J, with 8 bases between the two ends. Germline assignment: CDR1 SGHKS and CDR2 YYEKEE (reference sequence). CDR3 length: 12 amino acids. In DNA, the CDR3 is TGTGCCAGCAGCCTAACCCTCAATGAGCAGTTCTTC. It is translated as CASSLTLNEQFF.

This chain's CDR3 is CASSYTGDHGNIQYF. The CDR3 DNA reads as TGTGCCAGCAGTTACACAGGGGATCACGGAAACATTCAGTACTTC. The V call is TRBV6-6, the J call TRBJ2-4; 7 nucleotides align to TRBD1. Germline assignment: CDR1 MNHNY and CDR2 SVGAGI (reference sequence). This CDR3 region has 15 residues. Trimming took 2 bases from V and 6 from J; bases not matched to a gene: 7.

The chain employs TRBV7-8 and TRBJ2-1; a possible D gene is TRBD1 (6 bases). Germline CDR1 and CDR2: SGHVS and FQNEAQ. V lost 4 bases and J 9 bases, leaving 16 bases between the germline ends. The CDR3 is 14 residues long. For the CDR3, the DNA is TGTGCCAGCAGCTCAAGGACAGCTAGCAGTGAGCAGTTCTTC. This translates into CASSSRTASSEQFF.

The chain carries TRBV5-1 and TRBJ2-5; no firm D call. Germline V lookup: CDR1 SGHRS, CDR2 YFSETQ. The CDR3 consists of 12 residues. Trimming cost V 0 bases and J 5 bases, with 5 bases left between them. CDR3 nucleotide sequence: TGCGCCAGCAGCTTGGGAGTGGAGACCCAGTACTTC. Translating gives CASSLGVETQYF.

This chain connects TRBV12-2 to TRBJ1-3. TRBV12-2 corresponds to a pseudogene. This CDR3 region has 15 residues. The CDR3 protein is CASRFVKLSGNTIYF. In nucleotides, the CDR3 is TGTGCAAGTCGCTTCGTAAAACTCTCTGGAAACACCATATATTTT.

The rearrangement links TRBV7-6 to TRBJ2-2; TRBD2 might be the D (7 bases). Trimming stripped 1 base from V and 3 bases from J, with 12 bases between. Germline V gene data show CDR1 as SGHVS and CDR2 as FNYEAQ. The CDR3 is made up of 16 amino acids. The DNA for the CDR3 is TGTGCCAGCAGCTTAGTGGGGGGGGCCGACACCGGGGAGCTGTTTTTT. This gives the protein CASSLVGGADTGELFF. The variable domain in full, completed from reference TRBV7-6 and TRBJ2-2, reads GAGVSQSPRYKVTKRGQDVALRCDPISGHVSLYWYRQALGQGPEFLTYFNYEAQQDKSGLPNDRFSAERPEGSISTLTIQRTEQRDSAMYRCASSLVGGADTGELFFGEGSRLTVL.